The 14 T cell receptor beta chains presented below share a single source sample, sequenced in a study of CXCR3-negative and CXCR3-positive naive CD8 T cells. Findings of the study overall: TRB CDR3 hydrophobicity was greater in CXCR3-positive naive cells than in CXCR3-negative naive cells.

Antigens of these TCRs are unknown. 5' RACE with UMI labels generated the TRB cDNA libraries. TCRdb reworked the 5' RACE reads into one entry per CDR3 protein, no DNA. With about 150,000 distinct CDR3 sequences in the sample, the ten largest clones hold 0.41%. The specimen sequenced was naive CXCR3+ CD8+ T cells from blood. As for subset: CD45RO-CCR7+CD27+CD95- naive CD8+ T cells expressing CXCR3 (TNR3+). The origin of the receptors is a human donor in good health. Some clones in this sample may be carry-over from other donors' samples.

The chain links TRBV24-1 to TRBJ2-7; TCRdb's D call of TRBD1 is untestable without DNA. The CDR3 extends over 11 amino acids. Germline V gene data show CDR1 as KGHDR and CDR2 as SFDVKD. The CDR3 protein is CATSVGIEQYF.

V and J are TRBV12-3 or TRBV12-4 and TRBJ2-7. The length of the CDR3 is 13 residues. The CDR3 sequence is CASSFFRTYEQYF.

The CDR3 spells CASSLGQNAYEQYF. The genes are TRBV28 and TRBJ2-7; the TCRdb D gene call, TRBD1, has no DNA to confirm it. The germline gives CDR1 MDHEN, CDR2 SYDVKM. The CDR3 consists of 14 residues.

The CDR3 loop is CSVLGGNYNEQFF. The V gene is TRBV29-1, the J gene TRBJ2-1; TCRdb's D call of TRBD2 is untestable without DNA. Germline-derived CDR1 and CDR2 are SQVTM and ANQGSEA. The CDR3 loop spans 13 amino acids.

This sequence joins TRBV4-2 and TRBJ2-5; TCRdb gives TRBD1 as the D gene, but with no DNA this cannot be confirmed. The CDR3 contains 14 residues. The V gene's germline CDR1 is LGHNA and CDR2 YNFKEQ. CDR3 protein: CASSPLGASETQYF.

The V and J genes are TRBV9 and TRBJ1-1; TCRdb picks TRBD1, but there is no DNA to check that call. Germline lookup yields CDR1 SGDLS and CDR2 YYNGEE. This CDR3 has 14 residues. The CDR3 here is CAQRSVDREGEAFF.

This chain uses TRBV7-9 with TRBJ2-1. Germline V gene sequence: CDR1 SEHNR, CDR2 FQNEAQ (reference sequence). The CDR3 sequence is 12 residues long. The CDR3 reads CASSWVANEQFF.

The V call is TRBV29-1, the J call TRBJ1-5; TCRdb's assignment of TRBD1 cannot be checked, as there is no DNA. This CDR3 is built from 12 residues. In germline, CDR1 is SQVTM, CDR2 ANQGSEA. CDR3: CSVGTENQPQHF.

The J gene is TRBJ2-7, the V gene TRBV11-1; no DNA is available, so the TRBD1 call from TCRdb remains unchecked. Germline V gives CDR1 SGHAT, CDR2 FQDESV (reference sequence). The CDR3 is 12 amino acids. The CDR3 region is CASSLRGGEQYF.

CDR3 region: CASGPVGWEQYF. The chain couples TRBV27 to TRBJ2-7; the D call of TRBD2 rests on TCRdb alone, since no DNA is present to check it. This CDR3 comprises 12 residues. Germline V CDR1 and CDR2: MNHEY, SMNVEV (reference sequence).

The chain carries TRBV19 and TRBJ1-5; absent DNA, TCRdb's TRBD1 call cannot be checked. The CDR3 contains 15 residues. Germline values: CDR1 LNHDA, CDR2 SQIVND (reference sequence). The CDR3 loop reads CASSIDYRLGEPQHF.

This chain joins TRBV12-3 or TRBV12-4 and TRBJ2-1; TCRdb picks TRBD1, but there is no DNA to check that call. This CDR3 is built from 13 residues. The CDR3 here is CASSTSRGDEQFF.

The chain recombines TRBV9 with TRBJ2-7; TCRdb's assignment of TRBD2 cannot be checked, as there is no DNA. Germline assignment: CDR1 SGDLS and CDR2 YYNGEE. The CDR3 length is 13 residues. The CDR3 is CASSGSPTYEQYF.

V and J are TRBV6-6 and TRBJ2-7; TCRdb indicates TRBD2, and absent DNA this call remains unverified. CDR1 and CDR2 (germline): MNHNY, SVGAGI (reference sequence). The CDR3 loop spans 18 amino acids. CDR3 amino acids: CASSYYPGGRASQDEQYF.